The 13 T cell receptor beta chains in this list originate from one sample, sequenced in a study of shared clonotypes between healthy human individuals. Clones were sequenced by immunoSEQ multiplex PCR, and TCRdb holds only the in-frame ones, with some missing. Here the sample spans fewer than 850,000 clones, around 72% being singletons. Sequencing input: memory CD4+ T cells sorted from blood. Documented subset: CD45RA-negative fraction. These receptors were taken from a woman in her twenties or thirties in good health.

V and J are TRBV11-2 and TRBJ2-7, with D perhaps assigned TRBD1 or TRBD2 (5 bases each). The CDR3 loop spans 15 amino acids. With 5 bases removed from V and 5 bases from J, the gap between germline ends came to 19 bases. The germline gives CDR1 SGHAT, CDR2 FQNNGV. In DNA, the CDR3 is TGTGCCAGCAGCCCTAGGGACGGTAGCTTAGACGAGCAGTACTTC. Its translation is CASSPRDGSLDEQYF.

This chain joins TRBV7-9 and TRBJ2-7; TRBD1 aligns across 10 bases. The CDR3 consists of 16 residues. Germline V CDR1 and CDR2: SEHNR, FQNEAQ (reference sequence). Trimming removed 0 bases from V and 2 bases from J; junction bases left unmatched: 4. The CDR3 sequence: CASSLARTGGPYEQYF. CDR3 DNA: TGTGCCAGCAGCTTAGCTAGGACAGGGGGTCCCTACGAGCAGTACTTC.

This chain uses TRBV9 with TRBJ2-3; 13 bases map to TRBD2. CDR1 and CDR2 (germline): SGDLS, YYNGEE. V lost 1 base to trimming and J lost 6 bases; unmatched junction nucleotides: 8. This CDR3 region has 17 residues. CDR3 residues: CASSVSGLAGAGDTQYF. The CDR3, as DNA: TGTGCCAGCAGCGTAAGCGGACTAGCGGGAGCGGGGGATACGCAGTATTTT.

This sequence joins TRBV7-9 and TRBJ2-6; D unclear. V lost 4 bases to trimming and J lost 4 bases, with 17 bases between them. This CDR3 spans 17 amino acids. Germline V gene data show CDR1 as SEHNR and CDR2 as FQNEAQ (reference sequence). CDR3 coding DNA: TGTGCCAGCAGCTCGCGTCTGGGCGAGACAGGGGCCAACGTCCTGACTTTC. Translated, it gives CASSSRLGETGANVLTF.

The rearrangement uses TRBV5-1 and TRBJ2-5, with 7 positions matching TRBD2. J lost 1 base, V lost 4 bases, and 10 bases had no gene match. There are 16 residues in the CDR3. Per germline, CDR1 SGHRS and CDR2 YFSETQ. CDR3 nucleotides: TGCGCCAGCAGCCTCAGAGGCGGGAGAGGCCAAGAGACCCAGTACTTC. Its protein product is CASSLRGGRGQETQYF. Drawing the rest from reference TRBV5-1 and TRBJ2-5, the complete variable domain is KAGVTQTPRYLIKTRGQQVTLSCSPISGHRSVSWYQQTPGQGLQFLFEYFSETQRNKGNFPGRFSGRQFSNSRSEMNVSTLELGDSALYLCASSLRGGRGQETQYFGPGTRLLVL.

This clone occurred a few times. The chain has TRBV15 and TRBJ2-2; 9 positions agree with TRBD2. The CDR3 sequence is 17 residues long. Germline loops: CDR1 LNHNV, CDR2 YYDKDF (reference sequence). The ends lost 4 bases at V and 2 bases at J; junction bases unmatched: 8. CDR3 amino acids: CATSNIGLAKNTGELFF. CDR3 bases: TGTGCCACCAGCAATATTGGACTAGCGAAAAACACCGGGGAGCTGTTTTTT.

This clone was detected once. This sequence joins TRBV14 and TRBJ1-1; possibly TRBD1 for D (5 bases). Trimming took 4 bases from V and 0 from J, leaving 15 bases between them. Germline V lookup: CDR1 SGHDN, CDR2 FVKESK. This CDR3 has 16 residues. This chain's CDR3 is CASSPPRGSLNTEAFF. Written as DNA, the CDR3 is TGTGCCAGCAGCCCCCCCCGGGGCTCCCTGAACACTGAAGCTTTCTTT.

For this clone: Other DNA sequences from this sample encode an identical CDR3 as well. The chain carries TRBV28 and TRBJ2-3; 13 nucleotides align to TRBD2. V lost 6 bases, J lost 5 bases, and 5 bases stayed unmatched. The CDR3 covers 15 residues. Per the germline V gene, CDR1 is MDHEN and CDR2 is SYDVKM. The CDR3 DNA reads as TGTGCCAGCAGGAGGACTAGCGGGAGTTTAGATACGCAGTATTTT. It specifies CASRRTSGSLDTQYF.

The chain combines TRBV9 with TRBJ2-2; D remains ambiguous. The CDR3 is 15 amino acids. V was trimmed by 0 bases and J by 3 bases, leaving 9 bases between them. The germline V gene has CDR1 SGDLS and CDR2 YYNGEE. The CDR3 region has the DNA TGTGCCAGCAGCGTAGCTCCCCAGCACACCGGGGAGCTGTTTTTT. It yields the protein CASSVAPQHTGELFF.

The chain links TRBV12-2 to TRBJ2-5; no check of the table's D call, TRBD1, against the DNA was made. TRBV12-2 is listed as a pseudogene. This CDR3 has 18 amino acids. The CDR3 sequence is CASRLPGTGGSPQETQYF. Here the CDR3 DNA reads TGTGCAAGTCGCCTCCCCGGGACAGGGGGCTCCCCTCAAGAGACCCAGTACTTC.

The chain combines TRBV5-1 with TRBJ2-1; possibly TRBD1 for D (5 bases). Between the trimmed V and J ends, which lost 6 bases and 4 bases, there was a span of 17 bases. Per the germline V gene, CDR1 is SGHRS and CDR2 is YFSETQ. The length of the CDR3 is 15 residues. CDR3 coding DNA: TGCGCCAGCAACTCGGGTGGGGCAGGATACAATGAGCAGTTCTTC. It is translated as CASNSGGAGYNEQFF.

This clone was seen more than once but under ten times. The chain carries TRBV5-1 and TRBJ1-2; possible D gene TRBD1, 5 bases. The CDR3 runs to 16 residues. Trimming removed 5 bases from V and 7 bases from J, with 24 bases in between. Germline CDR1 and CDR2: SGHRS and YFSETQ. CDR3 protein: CASRELSQGPHPGYTF. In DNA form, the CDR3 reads TGCGCCAGCAGGGAATTATCGCAGGGACCCCATCCTGGCTACACCTTC.

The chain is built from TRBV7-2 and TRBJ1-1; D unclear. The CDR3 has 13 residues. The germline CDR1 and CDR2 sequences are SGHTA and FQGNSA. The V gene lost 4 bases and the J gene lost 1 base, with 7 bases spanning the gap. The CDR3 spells CASSWNRNTEAFF. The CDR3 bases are TGTGCCAGCAGCTGGAACAGGAACACTGAAGCTTTCTTT.